These 17 T cell receptor beta chains were sequenced from one sample in a study of CD8+ T cells in alopecia areata. Treatment given: oral pan-JAK inhibitor, 5-10 mg twice daily. TCR sequencing used cDNA made by reverse transcription of extracted RNA. Sequenced by immunoSEQ multiplex PCR; TCRdb stores in-frame clones only, minus some. The sample shows 150,000 to 200,000 clones, 60% of them seen only once. Sequenced material: CD4+ T cells sorted from blood, taken at week 24, from a patient treated with tofacitinib. All receptors come from a human donor with alopecia areata.

In this sample, this clone turned up a few times. The chain joins TRBV29-1 to TRBJ1-1; 7 nucleotides match TRBD1. The germline gives CDR1 SQVTM, CDR2 ANQGSEA. The V segment lost 4 bases and the J segment 1 base; nucleotides outside the gene matches: 6. This CDR3 is built from 14 residues. CDR3 sequence (DNA): TGCAGCGTTGTTCCGGGACAGCAGAACACTGAAGCTTTCTTT. Its protein is CSVVPGQQNTEAFF.

This clone was detected only a few times. The V gene is TRBV5-1, the J gene TRBJ1-2; D is undetermined. The CDR3 length is 14 residues. V lost 4 bases and J 2 bases, leaving 12 bases between the germline ends. Looked up from germline, CDR1 is SGHRS and CDR2 is YFSETQ. The CDR3 DNA reads TGCGCCAGCAGCCCACACCCCTTAAACTATGGCTACACCTTC. Translating it yields CASSPHPLNYGYTF.

Ten or more counts support this clone. The chain recombines TRBV27 with TRBJ1-2; no reliable D call. CDR3 length equals 15 residues. V lost 9 bases, J lost 0 bases, and 17 bases lay in between. Germline V gives CDR1 MNHEY, CDR2 SMNVEV (reference sequence). CDR3 bases: TGTGCCAGACTTAACGGGAAGCGGGCTAACTATGGCTACACCTTC. Its protein is CARLNGKRANYGYTF.

J is TRBJ2-7 and V is TRBV29-1, with D tentatively TRBD1 (6 bases). Per the germline V gene, CDR1 is SQVTM and CDR2 is ANQGSEA. The CDR3 has 11 residues. Trimming shortened V by 6 bases and J by 7 bases, and 13 bases separated the two germline ends. The CDR3 sequence: CSVQGAREQYF. The CDR3 DNA reads as TGCAGCGTACAGGGTGCGAGGGAGCAGTACTTC.

This clone has more than one count but fewer than ten. The rearrangement uses TRBV5-1 and TRBJ2-7; 7 bases line up with TRBD1. Germline lookup yields CDR1 SGHRS and CDR2 YFSETQ. There are 14 residues in the CDR3. V shed 2 bases, J shed 0 bases, and the junction held 2 bases outside the gene matches. The CDR3 spells CASSLQGSSYEQYF. DNA of the CDR3: TGCGCCAGCAGCTTACAGGGGAGCTCCTACGAGCAGTACTTC.

In its sample, this clone was seen many times. V gene TRBV6-6 combines with J gene TRBJ2-3, with D possibly being TRBD1 (5 bases). This CDR3 is built from 14 residues. Germline loops: CDR1 MNHNY, CDR2 SVGAGI (reference sequence). V was trimmed by 7 bases and J by 0 bases, leaving 11 bases between them. CDR3 region: CASKQGTSTDTQYF. The CDR3 coding sequence is TGTGCCAGCAAGCAGGGAACTAGCACAGATACGCAGTATTTT.

The CDR3 loop is CASYRNTEAFF. The CDR3 bases are TGTGCCTCATACAGGAACACTGAAGCTTTCTTT. V is TRBV27 and J is TRBJ1-1; D gene unclear. The germline V gene has CDR1 MNHEY and CDR2 SMNVEV (reference sequence). This CDR3 has 11 amino acids. V gave up 11 bases and J gave up 1 base, with 8 bases separating them.

V and J are TRBV4-3 and TRBJ1-2; the D gene is possibly TRBD1 (6 bases). CDR3 size: 16 residues. The V gene's germline CDR1 is LGHNA and CDR2 YSLEER. V lost 0 bases and J 3 bases, leaving 14 bases between the germline ends. The CDR3 spells CASSQDGRGRHYGYTF. CDR3 nucleotide sequence: TGCGCCAGCAGCCAAGATGGCCGGGGGCGGCACTATGGCTACACCTTC.

The rearrangement joins TRBV5-1 to TRBJ2-5, with D tentatively TRBD1 (6 bases). Germline lookup yields CDR1 SGHRS and CDR2 YFSETQ. V was shortened by 4 bases and J by 5 bases, with 12 bases between the two germline ends. There are 13 residues in the CDR3. The CDR3 DNA is TGCGCCAGCAGCAGACAGGTAGAGGAGACCCAGTACTTC. It codes for CASSRQVEETQYF.

V is TRBV20-1 and J is TRBJ2-5; perhaps TRBD2 as D (6 bases). Germline CDR1 reads DFQATT; CDR2 reads SNEGSKA (reference sequence). The CDR3 has 11 residues. The CDR3 loop reads CSPLARETQYF. DNA for the CDR3: TGCAGCCCACTAGCTAGAGAGACCCAGTACTTC.

The chain joins TRBV29-1 to TRBJ2-7; D might be TRBD1 (6 bases). The V gene lost 7 bases and the J gene lost 2 bases, with 15 bases spanning the gap. CDR1 is SQVTM and CDR2 is ANQGSEA in the germline V gene. The CDR3 spans 13 residues. CDR3 amino acids: CSASDRLPYEQYF. The CDR3 nucleotides read TGCAGCGCTTCAGACAGGTTACCCTACGAGCAGTACTTC.

The rearrangement links TRBV6-5 to TRBJ2-7; 8 nucleotides line up with TRBD1. Germline loops: CDR1 MNHEY, CDR2 SVGAGI. V lost 5 bases to trimming and J lost 4 bases; unmatched junction nucleotides: 4. This CDR3 comprises 13 residues. CDR3 DNA sequence: TGTGCCAGCAGTCGACAGGGGAGATACGAGCAGTACTTC. Protein product: CASSRQGRYEQYF.

V usage is TRBV6-5 and J usage is TRBJ2-3, with unresolved D. Deletions cut 6 bases from V and 0 bases from J, with 10 bases between. The CDR3 has 14 residues. CDR1 is MNHEY and CDR2 is SVGAGI in the germline V gene. The CDR3 here is CASSSGLSTDTQYF. CDR3 nucleotides: TGTGCCAGCAGCTCGGGCCTAAGCACAGATACGCAGTATTTT.

This rearrangement joins TRBV29-1 to TRBJ2-7; TRBD1 agrees at 7 bases. CDR1 is SQVTM and CDR2 is ANQGSEA in the germline V gene. The CDR3 sequence is 13 residues long. The V segment lost 6 bases and the J segment 6 bases; nucleotides outside the gene matches: 11. The CDR3 sequence is CSVRQGLFSEQYF. The CDR3 DNA reads TGCAGCGTCAGACAGGGTCTTTTCTCCGAGCAGTACTTC.

This chain connects TRBV7-9 to TRBJ1-6; D is undetermined. Germline CDR1 and CDR2: SEHNR and FQNEAQ (reference sequence). The CDR3 sequence is 15 residues long. Trimming stripped 1 base from V and 7 bases from J, with 11 bases between. The chain's CDR3 is CASSLEEGRNSPLHF. For the CDR3, the DNA is TGTGCCAGCAGCTTAGAGGAGGGTCGCAATTCACCCCTCCACTTT.

The V gene is TRBV4-3, the J gene TRBJ1-2, with unresolved D. In germline, CDR1 is LGHNA, CDR2 YSLEER. The length of the CDR3 is 16 residues. V gave up 0 bases and J gave up 3 bases, with 14 bases separating them. The CDR3 reads CASSQDAGSGYYGYTF. The CDR3 DNA follows: TGCGCCAGCAGCCAAGATGCAGGTTCAGGATACTATGGCTACACCTTC.

V is TRBV25-1 and J is TRBJ1-2, with 11 bases that match TRBD1. CDR3 length: 15 residues. Germline assignment: CDR1 MGHDK and CDR2 SYGVNS. The junction had 8 bases not matched to a gene; V was cut back by 5 bases and J by 6 bases. CDR3 nucleotide sequence: TGTGCCAGCAGTACCCCGGGACAGGGGGAAGATGGCTACACCTTC. This codes for CASSTPGQGEDGYTF.